The sequence of this T cell receptor beta chain was determined in a study of identifying expanded T cells in peripheral blood. Findings and caveats of the study: Clone count variance between roughly 2-week samples rose with total template count. Differentially abundant clones: 1 to 1.5 between replicates, about 16 at around 2 weeks, under 25 at four.

A note on this clone: The antigen remains unidentified.

During the collection period, no donor immune events like infections were recorded. Trimming left V 1 base short and J 0 bases short, with 10 bases between. CDR1 is SGHVS and CDR2 is FNYEAQ in the germline V gene. The CDR3 covers 16 residues. Produced via immunoSEQ multiplex PCR; TCRdb's table is partial and in-frame only. The repertoire includes approximately 130,000 clones, less than 90% of them detected once, and approximately 8.9% sits in the top ten. Input material: blood. The rearrangement joins TRBV7-6 to TRBJ1-3; unclear D gene. This TCR was recovered from a person aged 18-70 years in good health. This chain's CDR3 is CASSLGTASSGNTIYF. The DNA of the CDR3 is TGTGCCAGCAGCTTAGGGACTGCTAGCTCTGGAAACACCATATATTTT.